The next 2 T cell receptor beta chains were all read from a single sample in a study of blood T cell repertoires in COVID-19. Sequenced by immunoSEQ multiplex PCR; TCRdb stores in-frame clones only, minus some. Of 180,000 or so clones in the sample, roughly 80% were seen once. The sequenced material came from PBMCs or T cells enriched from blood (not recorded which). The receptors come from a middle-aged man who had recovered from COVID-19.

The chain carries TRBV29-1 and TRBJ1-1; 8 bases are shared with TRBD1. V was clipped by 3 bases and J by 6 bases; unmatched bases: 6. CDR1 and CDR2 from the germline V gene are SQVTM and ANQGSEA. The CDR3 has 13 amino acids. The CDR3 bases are TGCAGCGTTGAGCCGACAGGGGTCCCTGAAGCTTTCTTT. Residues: CSVEPTGVPEAFF.

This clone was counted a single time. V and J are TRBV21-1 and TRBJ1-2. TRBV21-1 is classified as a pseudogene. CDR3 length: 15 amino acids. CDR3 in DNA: TGTGCCAGCAGCATCGGGGGGCGATTCAACTATGGCTACACCTTC. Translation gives CASSIGGRFNYGYTF.